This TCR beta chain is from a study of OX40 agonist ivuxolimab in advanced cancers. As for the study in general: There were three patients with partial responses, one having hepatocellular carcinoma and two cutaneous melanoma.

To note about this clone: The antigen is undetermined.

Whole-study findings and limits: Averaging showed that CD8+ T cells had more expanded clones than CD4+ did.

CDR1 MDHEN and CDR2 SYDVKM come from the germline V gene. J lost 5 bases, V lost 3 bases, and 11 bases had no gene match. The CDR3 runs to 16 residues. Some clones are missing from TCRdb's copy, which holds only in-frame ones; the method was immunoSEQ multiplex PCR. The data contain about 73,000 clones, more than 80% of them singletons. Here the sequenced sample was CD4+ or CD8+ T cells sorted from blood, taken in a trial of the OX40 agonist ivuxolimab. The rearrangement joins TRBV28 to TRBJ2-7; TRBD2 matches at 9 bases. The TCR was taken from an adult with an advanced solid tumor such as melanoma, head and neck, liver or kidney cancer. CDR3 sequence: CASSFYPGTSLDEQYF. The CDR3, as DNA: TGTGCCAGCAGTTTTTATCCCGGGACTAGCCTCGACGAGCAGTACTTC. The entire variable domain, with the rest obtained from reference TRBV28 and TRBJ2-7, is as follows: DVKVTQSSRYLVKRTGEKVFLECVQDMDHENMFWYRQDPGLGLRLIYFSYDVKMKEKGDIPEGYSVSREKKERFSLILESASTNQTSMYLCASSFYPGTSLDEQYFGPGTRLTVT.